At least ten counts were recorded for the clone carrying this T cell receptor (beta chain). As yet, its antigen is unknown. Every isolated RNA sample was fully reverse transcribed, so sequencing captured expressed TCRB transcripts. Profiled with immunoSEQ multiplex PCR; TCRdb holds only in-frame clones, not every one. Here the sample spans roughly 300,000 clones, approximately 9.9% being singletons. This entry comes from a study of beta chain features in type 1 diabetes. Trimming left V 0 bases short and J 6 bases short, with 11 bases between. CDR3 length: 14 amino acids. Germline V gene lookup returns CDR1 LGHNT and CDR2 FRNRAP. Donors underwent one heparinised blood draw, about 110 mL on average. Overall study results and limits: Type 1 diabetes patients had moderately but significantly shorter TCRB CDR3s in all four CD4+ subsets. Amplification by PCR could prefer shorter templates, with the same effect in patients and controls. In these data, an HLA type influence on TCRB rearrangement remained unresolved.

The V and J genes are TRBV12-5 and TRBJ1-2; D unresolved. Sequenced: central memory CD4+ T cells from blood. The clonotype originates from a man aged 30-40 years with type 1 diabetes. The CDR3 DNA sequence: TGTGCTAGTGGTTTGGTCCCGGGAGTCCATGGCTACACCTTC. The encoded protein is CASGLVPGVHGYTF.